A single sample is the source of the 8 T cell receptor beta chains below, sequenced in a study of post-analysis software for immune sequencing data. Study-wide results and limits: In patients, four to six TRBV segments were more frequent than in controls, with TRBV5-6, TRBV5-1 and TRBV20-1 among them.

These receptors' targets are unknown. The TCR beta cDNA libraries carried unique molecular identifiers. TCRdb reanalysed the PCR reads using MiXCR and keeps one entry per CDR3 protein. Here the sample spans hundreds of thousands of distinct CDR3 sequences, roughly 27% being singletons. Sequencing used blood. These receptors came from a girl between 5 and 17 years old with multiple sclerosis.

This clonotype appeared once. The chain carries TRBV7-2 and TRBJ2-2; no clear D. Germline V gene sequence: CDR1 SGHTA, CDR2 FQGNSA. The CDR3 consists of 14 residues. Trimming removed 5 bases at V and 4 bases at J, with 11 bases between. CDR3 in amino acids: CASSPTGGTGELFF. For the CDR3, the DNA is TGTGCCAGCAGCCCCACGGGCGGCACCGGGGAGCTGTTTTTT.

The V gene is TRBV27, the J gene TRBJ2-1; D might be TRBD2 (6 bases). The CDR3 sequence is 16 residues long. CDR1 is MNHEY and CDR2 is SMNVEV in the germline V gene (reference sequence). V was shortened by 3 bases and J by 6 bases, with 18 bases between the two germline ends. The CDR3 loop is CASSFVLVTRGNEQFF. For the CDR3, the DNA is TGTGCCAGCAGTTTTGTCCTGGTGACGCGGGGCAATGAGCAGTTCTTC.

The chain has TRBV5-6 and TRBJ2-7; TRBD2 might be the D (6 bases). The CDR3 loop spans 16 amino acids. CDR1 and CDR2 from the germline V gene are SGHDT and YYEEEE. Trimming stripped 0 bases from V and 5 bases from J, with 18 bases between. CDR3 in DNA: TGTGCCAGCAGCTTGGCCGGCGGGGAGCGATTTGACGAGCAGTACTTC. It codes for CASSLAGGERFDEQYF. The full variable domain, completed using reference TRBV5-6 and TRBJ2-7, is DAGVTQSPTHLIKTRGQQVTLRCSPKSGHDTVSWYQQALGQGPQFIFQYYEEEERQRGNFPDRFSGHQFPNYSSELNVNALLLGDSALYLCASSLAGGERFDEQYFGPGTRLTVT.

This clonotype showed up many times. The rearrangement links TRBV4-3 to TRBJ1-6; D ambiguous. The CDR3 sequence is 13 residues long. CDR1 and CDR2 from the germline V gene are LGHNA and YSLEER. V shed 4 bases and J shed 6 bases, with 7 bases lying between them. The CDR3 loop reads CASSLGRNSPLHF. The CDR3 DNA sequence: TGCGCCAGCAGCCTAGGGCGTAATTCACCCCTCCACTTT.

This clonotype came up a few times. V usage is TRBV9 and J usage is TRBJ1-2; no definite D call. This CDR3 comprises 16 residues. CDR1 is SGDLS and CDR2 is YYNGEE in the germline V gene. Trimming removed 0 bases at V and 6 bases at J, with 18 bases between. This chain's CDR3 is CASSVDDGKGPHGYTF. The CDR3 DNA follows: TGTGCCAGCAGCGTAGACGACGGGAAGGGCCCTCATGGCTACACCTTC.

The chain joins TRBV21-1 to TRBJ1-6; the DNA was not compared with TRBD1, the D call given in the table. TRBV21-1 is assigned pseudogene status. This CDR3 contains 15 residues. DNA of the CDR3: TGTGCCAGCAGCACCCTCGCAGGATACGGGGGCACCCTCCACTTT. This sequence encodes CASSTLAGYGGTLHF.

This clonotype was counted a few times. A junction end diverges from the germline sequence, so it may reflect a read error. This chain connects TRBV6-5 to TRBJ1-1; D call uncertain. The germline gives CDR1 MNHEY, CDR2 SVGAGI. The CDR3 runs 15 residues. The CDR3 loop reads CASSYSSSSNTKAFF. The DNA for the CDR3 is TGTGCCAGCAGTTACTCGTCCAGTTCGAACACTAAAGCTTTCTTT.

The chain has TRBV6-2 or TRBV6-3 and TRBJ1-1; TRBD1 is a possible D gene (5 bases). Germline V gives CDR1 MNHEY, CDR2 SVGEGT. The CDR3 covers 18 residues. The germline V and J ends were trimmed by 6 bases and 0 bases, with 23 bases remaining between them. The CDR3 sequence is CASRLRHRDGNMNTEAFF. Written as DNA, the CDR3 is TGTGCCAGCAGGCTAAGGCATCGGGACGGCAACATGAACACTGAAGCTTTCTTT.